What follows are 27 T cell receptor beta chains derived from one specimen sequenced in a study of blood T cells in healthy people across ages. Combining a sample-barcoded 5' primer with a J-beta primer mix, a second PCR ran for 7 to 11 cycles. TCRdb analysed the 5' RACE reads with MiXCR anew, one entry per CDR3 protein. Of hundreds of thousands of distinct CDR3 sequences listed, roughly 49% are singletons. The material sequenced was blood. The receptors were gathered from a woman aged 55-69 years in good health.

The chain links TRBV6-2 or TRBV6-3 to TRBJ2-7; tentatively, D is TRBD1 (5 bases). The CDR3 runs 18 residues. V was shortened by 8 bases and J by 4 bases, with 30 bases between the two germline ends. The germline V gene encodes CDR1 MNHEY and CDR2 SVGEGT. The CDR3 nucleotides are TGTGCCAGCCCCCCGGAGAACAGGCCTGAGTATTTGGGATACGAGCAGTACTTC. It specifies CASPPENRPEYLGYEQYF.

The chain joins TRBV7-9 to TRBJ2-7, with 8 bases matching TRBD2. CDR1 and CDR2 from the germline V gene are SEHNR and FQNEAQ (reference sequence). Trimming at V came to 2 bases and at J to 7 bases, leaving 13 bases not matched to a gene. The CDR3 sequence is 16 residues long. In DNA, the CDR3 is TGTGCCAGCAGCTTATCCCTAGCGGGTACCTACAATGAGCAGTACTTC. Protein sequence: CASSLSLAGTYNEQYF.

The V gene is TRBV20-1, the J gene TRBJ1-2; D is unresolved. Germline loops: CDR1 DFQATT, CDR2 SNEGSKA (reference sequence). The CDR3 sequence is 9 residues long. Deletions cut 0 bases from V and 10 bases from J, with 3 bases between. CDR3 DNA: TGCAGTGCTAGAGATGTCTACACCTTC. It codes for CSARDVYTF.

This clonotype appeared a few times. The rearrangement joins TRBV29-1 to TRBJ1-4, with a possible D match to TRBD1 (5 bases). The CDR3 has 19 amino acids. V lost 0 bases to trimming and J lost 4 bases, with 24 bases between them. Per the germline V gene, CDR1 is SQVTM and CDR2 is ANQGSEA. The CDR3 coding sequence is TGCAGCGTTGAAGATCCCCGATTCGATGGGATTAGGGGTAATGAAAAACTGTTTTTT. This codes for CSVEDPRFDGIRGNEKLFF. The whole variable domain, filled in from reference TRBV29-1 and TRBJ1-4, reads SAVISQKPSRDICQRGTSLTIQCQVDSQVTMMFWYRQQPGQSLTLIATANQGSEATYESGFVIDKFPISRPNLTFSTLTVSNMSPEDSSIYLCSVEDPRFDGIRGNEKLFFGSGTQLSVL.

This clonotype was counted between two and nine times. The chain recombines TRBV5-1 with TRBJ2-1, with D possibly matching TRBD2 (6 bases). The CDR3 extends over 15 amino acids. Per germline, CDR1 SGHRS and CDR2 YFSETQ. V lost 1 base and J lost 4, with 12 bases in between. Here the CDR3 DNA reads TGCGCCAGCAGCTTGATAGCGGACCTTTACAATGAGCAGTTCTTC. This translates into CASSLIADLYNEQFF.

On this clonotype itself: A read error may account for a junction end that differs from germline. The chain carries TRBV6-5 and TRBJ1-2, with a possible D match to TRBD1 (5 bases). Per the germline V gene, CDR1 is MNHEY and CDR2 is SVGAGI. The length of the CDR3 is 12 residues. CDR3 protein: CAGSGTEYGYTF. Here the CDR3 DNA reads TGTGCCGGCAGTGGGACGGAGTATGGCTACACCTTC.

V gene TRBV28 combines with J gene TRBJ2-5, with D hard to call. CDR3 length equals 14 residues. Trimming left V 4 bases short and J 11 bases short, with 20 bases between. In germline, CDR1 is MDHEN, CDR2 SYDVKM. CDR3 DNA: TGTGCCAGCAGTTATGCCGACCGTACGAATGAGCAGTACTTC. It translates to CASSYADRTNEQYF.

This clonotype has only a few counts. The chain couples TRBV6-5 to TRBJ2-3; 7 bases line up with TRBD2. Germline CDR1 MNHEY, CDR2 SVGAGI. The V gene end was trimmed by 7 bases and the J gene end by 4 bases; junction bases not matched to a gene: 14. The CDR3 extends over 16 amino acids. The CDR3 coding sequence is TGTGCCAGCACCCCAGCGCGGGCGGGAGTCCCAGATACGCAGTATTTT. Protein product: CASTPARAGVPDTQYF.

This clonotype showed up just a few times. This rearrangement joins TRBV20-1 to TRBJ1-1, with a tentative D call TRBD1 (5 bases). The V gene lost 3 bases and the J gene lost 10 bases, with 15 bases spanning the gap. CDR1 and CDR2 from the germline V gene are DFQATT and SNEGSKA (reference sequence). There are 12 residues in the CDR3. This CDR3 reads CSASSREGRAFF. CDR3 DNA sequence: TGCAGTGCTAGTAGCAGGGAGGGGCGAGCTTTCTTT.

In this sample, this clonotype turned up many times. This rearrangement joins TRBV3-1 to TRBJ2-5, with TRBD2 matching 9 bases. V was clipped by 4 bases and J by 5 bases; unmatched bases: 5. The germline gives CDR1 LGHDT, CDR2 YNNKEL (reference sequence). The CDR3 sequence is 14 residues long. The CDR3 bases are TGTGCCAGCAGCCTTAGCGGGAGCCCGGAGACCCAGTACTTC. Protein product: CASSLSGSPETQYF.

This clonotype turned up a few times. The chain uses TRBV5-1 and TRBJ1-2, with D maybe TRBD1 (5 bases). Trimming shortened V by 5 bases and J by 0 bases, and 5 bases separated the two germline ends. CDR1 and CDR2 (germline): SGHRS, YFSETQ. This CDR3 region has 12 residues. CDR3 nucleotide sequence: TGCGCCAGCAGAGGGGCTAACTATGGCTACACCTTC. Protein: CASRGANYGYTF. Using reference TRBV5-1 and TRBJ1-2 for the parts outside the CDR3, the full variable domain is KAGVTQTPRYLIKTRGQQVTLSCSPISGHRSVSWYQQTPGQGLQFLFEYFSETQRNKGNFPGRFSGRQFSNSRSEMNVSTLELGDSALYLCASRGANYGYTFGSGTRLTVV.

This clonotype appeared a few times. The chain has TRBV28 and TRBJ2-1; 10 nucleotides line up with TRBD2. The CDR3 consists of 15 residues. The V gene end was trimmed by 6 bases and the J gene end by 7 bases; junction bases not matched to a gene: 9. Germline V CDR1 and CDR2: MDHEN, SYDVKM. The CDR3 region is CASRILAGDRNEQFF. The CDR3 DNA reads TGTGCCAGCAGGATTCTAGCGGGAGACCGGAATGAGCAGTTCTTC.

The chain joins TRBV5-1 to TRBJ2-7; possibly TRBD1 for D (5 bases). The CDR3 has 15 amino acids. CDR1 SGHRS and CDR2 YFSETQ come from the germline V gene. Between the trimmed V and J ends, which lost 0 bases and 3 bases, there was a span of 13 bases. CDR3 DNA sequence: TGCGCCAGCAGCTTGGAAGGGCAGGGCGGCTACGAGCAGTACTTC. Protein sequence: CASSLEGQGGYEQYF.

CDR3 in DNA: TGTGCCTGGAGCGCCGGACAGAAAGATGAAAAACTGTTTTTT. Protein product: CAWSAGQKDEKLFF. This chain uses TRBV30 with TRBJ1-4, with a possible D match to TRBD1 (6 bases). Germline V gene data show CDR1 as GTSNPN and CDR2 as SVGIG (reference sequence). Trimming removed 3 bases at V and 6 bases at J, with 14 bases between. The CDR3 extends over 14 amino acids. Combining the CDR3 with reference TRBV30 and TRBJ1-4 gives the whole variable domain SQTIHQWPATLVQPVGSPLSLECTVEGTSNPNLYWYRQAAGRGLQLLFYSVGIGQISSEVPQNLSASRPQDRQFILSSKKLLLSDSGFYLCAWSAGQKDEKLFFGSGTQLSVL.

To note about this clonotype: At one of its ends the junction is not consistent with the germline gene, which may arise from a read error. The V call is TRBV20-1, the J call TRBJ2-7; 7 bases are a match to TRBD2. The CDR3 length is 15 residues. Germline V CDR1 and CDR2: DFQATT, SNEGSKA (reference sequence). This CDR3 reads CIARASSGRSYEQYF. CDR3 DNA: TGCATTGCTAGAGCCTCTAGCGGACGCTCCTACGAGCAGTACTTC.

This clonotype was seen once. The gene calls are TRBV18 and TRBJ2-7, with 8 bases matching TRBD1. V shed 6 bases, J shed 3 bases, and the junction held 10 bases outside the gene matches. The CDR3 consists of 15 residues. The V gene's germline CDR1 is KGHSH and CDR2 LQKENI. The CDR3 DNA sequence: TGTGCCAGCTCGTCCGCAGACAGGGGTCACTACGAGCAGTACTTC. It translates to CASSSADRGHYEQYF.

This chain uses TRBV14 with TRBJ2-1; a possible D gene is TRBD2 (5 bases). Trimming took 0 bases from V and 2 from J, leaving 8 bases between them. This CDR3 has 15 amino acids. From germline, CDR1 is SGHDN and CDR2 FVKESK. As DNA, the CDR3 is TGTGCCAGCAGCCAAGACGACTACACCTACAATGAGCAGTTCTTC. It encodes CASSQDDYTYNEQFF. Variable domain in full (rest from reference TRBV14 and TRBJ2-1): EAGVTQFPSHSVIEKGQTVTLRCDPISGHDNLYWYRRVMGKEIKFLLHFVKESKQDESGMPNNRFLAERTGGTYSTLKVQPAELEDSGVYFCASSQDDYTYNEQFFGPGTRLTVL.

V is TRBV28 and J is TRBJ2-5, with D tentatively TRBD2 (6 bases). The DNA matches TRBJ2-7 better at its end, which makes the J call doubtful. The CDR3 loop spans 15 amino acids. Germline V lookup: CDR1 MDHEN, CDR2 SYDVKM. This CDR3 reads CASSPPRGSGYEQYF. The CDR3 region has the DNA TGTGCCAGCAGTCCCCCGCGAGGTAGCGGCTACGAGCAGTACTTC.

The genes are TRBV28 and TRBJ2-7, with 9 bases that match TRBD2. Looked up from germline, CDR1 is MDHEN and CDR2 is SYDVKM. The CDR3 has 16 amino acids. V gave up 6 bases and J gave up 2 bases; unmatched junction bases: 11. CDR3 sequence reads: CASSPSGRTYTYEQYF. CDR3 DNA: TGTGCCAGCAGCCCCAGCGGGAGGACTTACACCTACGAGCAGTACTTC.

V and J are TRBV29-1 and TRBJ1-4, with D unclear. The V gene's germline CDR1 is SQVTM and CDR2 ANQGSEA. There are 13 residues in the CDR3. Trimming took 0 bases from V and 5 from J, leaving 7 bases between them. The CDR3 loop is CSVEDRRNEKLFF. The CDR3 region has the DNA TGCAGCGTTGAAGACCGCCGAAATGAAAAACTGTTTTTT.

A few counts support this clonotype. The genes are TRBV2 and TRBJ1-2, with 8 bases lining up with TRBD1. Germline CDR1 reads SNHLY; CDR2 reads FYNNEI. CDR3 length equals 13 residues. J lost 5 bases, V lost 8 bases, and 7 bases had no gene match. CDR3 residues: CASGRTGQYGYTF. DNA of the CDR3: TGTGCCAGCGGGCGGACAGGGCAGTATGGCTACACCTTC. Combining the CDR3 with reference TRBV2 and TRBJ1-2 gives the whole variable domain EPEVTQTPSHQVTQMGQEVILRCVPISNHLYFYWYRQILGQKVEFLVSFYNNEISEKSEIFDDQFSVERPDGSNFTLKIRSTKLEDSAMYFCASGRTGQYGYTFGSGTRLTVV.

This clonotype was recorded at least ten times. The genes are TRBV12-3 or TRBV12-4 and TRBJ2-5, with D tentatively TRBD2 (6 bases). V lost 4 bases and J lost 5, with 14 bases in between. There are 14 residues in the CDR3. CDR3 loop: CASSYPGGRETQYF. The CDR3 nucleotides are TGTGCCAGCAGTTATCCCGGGGGTCGGGAGACCCAGTACTTC.

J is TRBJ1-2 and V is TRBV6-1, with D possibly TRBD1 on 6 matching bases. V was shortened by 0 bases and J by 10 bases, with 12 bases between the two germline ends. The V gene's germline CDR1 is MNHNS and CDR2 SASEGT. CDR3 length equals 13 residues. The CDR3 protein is CASSEAAGDDYTF. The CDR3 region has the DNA TGTGCCAGCAGTGAAGCGGCAGGGGACGACTACACCTTC.

This CDR3 reads CASSPRAAVYEQYF. CDR3 in DNA: TGCGCCAGCAGCCCCCGCGCGGCAGTCTACGAGCAGTACTTC. The V and J genes are TRBV4-3 and TRBJ2-7; the D is unclear. The germline V gene has CDR1 LGHNA and CDR2 YSLEER. The CDR3 has 14 residues. Between the trimmed V and J ends, which lost 4 bases and 3 bases, there was a span of 13 bases.

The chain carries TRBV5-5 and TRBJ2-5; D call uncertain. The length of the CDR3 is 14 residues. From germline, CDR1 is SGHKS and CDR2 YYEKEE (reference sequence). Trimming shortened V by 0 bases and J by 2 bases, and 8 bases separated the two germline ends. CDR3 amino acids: CASSLGRAQETQYF. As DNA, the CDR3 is TGTGCCAGCAGCTTGGGTAGGGCTCAAGAGACCCAGTACTTC.

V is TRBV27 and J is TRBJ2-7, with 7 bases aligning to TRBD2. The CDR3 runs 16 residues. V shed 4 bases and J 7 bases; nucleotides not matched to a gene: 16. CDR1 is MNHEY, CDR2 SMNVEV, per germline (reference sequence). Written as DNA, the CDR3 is TGTGCCAGCAGTTACACACTAGCGCAAGGCCCGCGTGAGCAGTACTTC. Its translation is CASSYTLAQGPREQYF.

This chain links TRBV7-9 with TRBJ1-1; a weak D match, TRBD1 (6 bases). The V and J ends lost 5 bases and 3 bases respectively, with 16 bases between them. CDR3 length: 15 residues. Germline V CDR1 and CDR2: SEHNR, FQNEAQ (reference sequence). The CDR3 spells CASSVTQGGDTEAFF. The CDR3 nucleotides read TGTGCCAGCAGCGTAACACAGGGAGGGGACACTGAAGCTTTCTTT.